This TCR beta chain was recovered during a study of B cell selection in AIRE deficiency. The CDR3 is made up of 15 amino acids. Germline V gene lookup returns CDR1 SEHNR and CDR2 FQNEAQ (reference sequence). Trimming took off 1 base at V and 4 bases at J, with 11 bases between the two ends. Authors' processing steps: Pooled conventional T cells gave 100,000 to 120,000 patient and 130,000 to 150,000 donor TCRbeta sequences. The table came from immunoSEQ multiplex PCR; TCRdb's copy has only in-frame clones and leaves some out. V, J and clone size were drawn from that table, and D and trimming were deduced from the DNA. Of 20,000 to 25,000 clones in the sample, 97% were seen once. Study-wide findings and caveats: Of fewer than 4,500 shared Treg TCRbeta sequences, under 40% were healthy-donor-only and just under 9.5% patient-only. Shorter CDR3s marked shared Treg sequences, biased toward few non-templated insertions. About 28% of healthy-shared Treg sequences were found among patient Tconv cells.

In regard to this clone: Its antigen is not identified.

Conventional CD4 T cells were sorted as CD4+CD127+ cells. The sequencing input was conventional CD4+ T cells sorted from PBMCs. The receptor was isolated from a human donor with AIRE deficiency. This rearrangement joins TRBV7-9 to TRBJ1-3; no definite D call. The DNA for the CDR3 is TGTGCCAGCAGCTTAGGGCTGGGAGCCGGAAACACCATATATTTT. This sequence encodes CASSLGLGAGNTIYF.